A selection of T cell receptor beta chains follows, all from one sample in a study of blood T cells in healthy people across ages. A single record per CDR3 protein comes from TCRdb applying MiXCR to the 5' RACE reads. The sample lists 1.5 million to 2 million distinct CDR3 sequences; about two fifths were seen once. Sequenced input: blood. The receptors were sampled from a human donor in good health. The CDR3 runs from the conserved cysteine through the conserved F or W. D genes are given only for firm matches. Clone size, where shown, is once, few, many, or a class for clones that have expanded.

j_call clone_size d_call v_call cdr3_aa cdr3_nt
TRBJ1-1 - - TRBV3-1 CASSHNTLNTEAFF TGTGCCAGCAGCCATAATACCTTGAACACTGAAGCTTTCTTT
TRBJ2-5 - TRBD2 TRBV9 CASSLAGGLIETQYF TGTGCCAGCAGCCTAGCGGGGGGGCTAATCGAGACCCAGTACTTC
TRBJ2-7 - TRBD2 TRBV7-2 CASSKTISGGDEQYF TGTGCCAGCAGCAAAACCATTAGCGGGGGCGACGAGCAGTACTTC
TRBJ2-3 - TRBD1 TRBV20-1 CSATSGQGADTQYF TGCAGTGCTACCTCCGGACAGGGCGCAGATACGCAGTATTTT
TRBJ2-6 - - TRBV6-1 CGPSGANVLTF TGTGGACCCTCTGGGGCCAACGTCCTGACTTTC
TRBJ2-5 - - TRBV20-1 CSTTAVQETQYF TGCAGCACGACCGCGGTCCAAGAGACCCAGTACTTC
TRBJ2-1 few - TRBV7-2 CASSLATGSSYNEQFF TGTGCCAGCAGCTTGGCCACGGGGTCCTCCTACAATGAGCAGTTCTTC
TRBJ2-7 - - TRBV7-2 CANLQITEQYF TGTGCCAACCTCCAAATAACGGAGCAGTACTTC
TRBJ2-7 - TRBD1 TRBV4-3 CASSQDVGTGEYEQYF TGCGCCAGCAGCCAAGATGTAGGGACAGGAGAATACGAGCAGTACTTC
TRBJ2-7 - - TRBV29-1 CSVIPGGYEQYF TGCAGCGTGATCCCCGGGGGATACGAGCAGTACTTC
TRBJ2-3 - TRBD2 TRBV5-1 CASSLGGGRPADTQYF TGCGCCAGCAGCCTGGGCGGGGGGCGACCAGCAGATACGCAGTATTTT
TRBJ1-1 - TRBD1 TRBV7-8 CASSLSGGRGNTEAFF TGTGCCAGCAGCTTATCAGGGGGAAGGGGGAACACTGAAGCTTTCTTT
TRBJ2-3 - - TRBV11-2 CASSPGSISTDTRYF TGTGCCAGCAGCCCCGGCAGCATCAGCACAGATACGCGGTATTTT
TRBJ2-4 - - TRBV6-2/TRBV6-3 CASSYGADGTKNIQYF TGTGCCAGCAGTTACGGGGCGGACGGAACAAAAAACATTCAGTACTTC
TRBJ2-5 - - TRBV12-3/TRBV12-4 CASSHLAAGGQETQYF TGTGCCAGCAGTCACCTGGCGGCAGGGGGGCAAGAGACCCAGTACTTC
TRBJ2-3 few TRBD2 TRBV6-5 CASRLAGGSDTQYF TGTGCCAGCAGATTAGCGGGGGGCTCAGATACGCAGTATTTT
TRBJ2-1 - - TRBV5-1 CANSASRGAPNEQFF TGCGCCAACAGCGCCAGCAGGGGGGCCCCCAATGAGCAGTTCTTC
TRBJ1-1 - - TRBV5-1 CASSPPDRRAEAFF TGCGCCAGCAGCCCCCCGGACAGAAGGGCTGAAGCTTTCTTT
TRBJ2-2 - TRBD2 TRBV5-1 CASSDVSGGTGELFF TGCGCCAGCAGTGACGTTAGCGGGGGAACCGGGGAGCTGTTTTTT
TRBJ2-7 few - TRBV12-3/TRBV12-4 CASSSPGRGEQYF TGTGCCAGCAGTTCCCCCGGGCGGGGCGAACAGTACTTC
TRBJ1-2 - TRBD1 TRBV3-1 CASSLDRVNTF TGTGCCAGCAGCCTGGACAGGGTCAACACCTTC
TRBJ1-5 few - TRBV20-1 CSAREGYRQQGNQPQHF TGCAGTGCTAGAGAAGGGTATAGACAGCAGGGCAATCAGCCCCAGCATTTT
TRBJ2-1 many - TRBV6-2/TRBV6-3 CASSYKGEQFF TGTGCCAGCAGTTATAAAGGCGAGCAGTTCTTC
TRBJ2-1 few - TRBV7-9 CASSPRGERGNEQFF TGTGCCAGCAGCCCCCGGGGTGAGAGGGGCAATGAGCAGTTCTTC
TRBJ2-2 - TRBD2 TRBV13 CASSFTSGGAYGELFF TGTGCCAGCAGCTTTACCAGCGGGGGGGCCTACGGGGAGCTGTTTTTT
TRBJ2-5 - - TRBV5-1 CASSLDPGLPRETQYF TGCGCCAGCAGCTTGGATCCCGGACTACCTAGAGAGACCCAGTACTTC
TRBJ2-5 few TRBD1 TRBV7-9 CASSLALRGETQYF TGTGCCAGCAGCTTAGCGCTCAGGGGGGAGACCCAGTACTTC
TRBJ2-7 - - TRBV20-1 CSASPLAPAFAYEQYF TGCAGTGCTAGCCCCCTCGCCCCCGCGTTTGCCTACGAGCAGTACTTC
TRBJ2-1 - - TRBV5-6 CASSPGLNYEQFF TGTGCCAGCAGCCCGGGACTTAACTATGAGCAGTTCTTC
TRBJ2-3 - TRBD2 TRBV11-3 CASSLDGTSEDTPYF TGTGCCAGCAGCTTAGACGGGACTAGCGAAGATACGCCGTATTTT
TRBJ2-7 few - TRBV7-8 CASSLSKVGYEQYF TGTGCCAGCAGCTTATCTAAGGTGGGCTACGAGCAGTACTTC
TRBJ2-7 - TRBD1 TRBV12-3/TRBV12-4 CASSPRQGVPNEQYF TGTGCCAGCAGTCCTCGACAGGGGGTGCCAAACGAGCAGTACTTC
TRBJ2-5 - - TRBV29-1 CSVAETGPRGPGEETQYF TGCAGCGTTGCTGAAACTGGCCCCCGGGGGCCGGGTGAAGAGACCCAGTACTTC
TRBJ1-1 few TRBD1 TRBV6-5 CASSKTGGATEAFF TGTGCCAGCAGTAAGACAGGGGGCGCAACTGAAGCTTTCTTT
TRBJ2-1 - TRBD2 TRBV5-5 CASSLDGGARNEQFF TGTGCCAGCAGCTTGGACGGGGGGGCACGTAATGAGCAGTTCTTC
TRBJ2-3 - TRBD2 TRBV4-1 CASSQLGGGDTQYF TGCGCCAGCAGCCAACTCGGGGGGGGAGATACGCAGTATTTT
TRBJ2-5 few TRBD2 TRBV4-1 CASSQDQRGGRTQYF TGCGCCAGCAGCCAAGATCAGCGGGGGGGCAGGACCCAGTACTTC
TRBJ1-2 few - TRBV20-1 CSARDLDSGYGYTF TGCAGTGCTAGAGATCTAGACAGCGGCTATGGCTACACCTTC
TRBJ1-6 - TRBD1 TRBV7-6 CASSAYRGTNSPLHF TGTGCCAGCAGCGCATACAGGGGCACGAATTCACCCCTCCACTTT
TRBJ1-4 - - TRBV3-1 CASSQDPRAYEKLFF TGTGCCAGCAGCCAAGATCCCAGGGCGTATGAAAAACTGTTTTTT
TRBJ1-1 - - TRBV20-1 CSARRQSEAFF TGCAGTGCTAGGCGGCAATCTGAAGCTTTCTTT
TRBJ2-4 - - TRBV28 CASSSGDQYF TGTGCCAGCAGTTCCGGTGACCAGTACTTC
TRBJ2-3 few - TRBV7-8 CASSPQRPSDIIDTQYF TGTGCCAGCAGCCCCCAACGGCCTTCGGATATCATAGATACGCAGTATTTT
TRBJ2-3 - TRBD2 TRBV11-3 CASSFGLAGDTDTQYF TGTGCCAGCAGCTTTGGACTAGCGGGTGACACAGATACGCAGTATTTT
TRBJ2-1 few - TRBV7-2 CASSIAAPGNEQFF TGTGCCAGCAGCATCGCGGCCCCAGGGAATGAGCAGTTCTTC
TRBJ2-1 few - TRBV7-2 CASSYWSQGITYNEQFF TGTGCCAGCAGCTATTGGTCTCAGGGCATAACATACAATGAGCAGTTCTTC
TRBJ1-2 - TRBD1 TRBV4-3 CASSQVWDRTYNYGYTF TGCGCCAGCAGCCAAGTATGGGACAGGACCTATAACTATGGCTACACCTTC
TRBJ1-2 - - TRBV6-1 CASSTLTVGEDGYTF TGTGCCAGCAGTACCCTGACAGTCGGGGAGGATGGCTACACCTTC
TRBJ2-5 - - TRBV7-9 CASSPFGQRTQETQYF TGTGCCAGCAGCCCGTTTGGGCAGCGCACCCAAGAGACCCAGTACTTC
TRBJ2-7 - - TRBV20-1 CSGTGVGRASYEQYF TGCAGTGGAACAGGGGTCGGGAGGGCCTCCTACGAGCAGTACTTC
TRBJ2-1 - - TRBV9 CASSEDSHYNEQFF TGTGCCAGCAGCGAGGACAGCCATTACAATGAGCAGTTCTTC
TRBJ2-7 few - TRBV28 CASSLIGYREEQYF TGTGCCAGCAGTTTAATAGGGTATCGGGAAGAGCAGTACTTC
TRBJ2-5 - - TRBV5-1 CASSFWTEAGETQYF TGCGCCAGCAGCTTTTGGACGGAGGCTGGAGAGACCCAGTACTTC